Listed below are T cell receptor beta chains from one sample, sequenced in a study of blood T cell repertoires in COVID-19. Sequencing used immunoSEQ multiplex PCR; TCRdb keeps in-frame clones, though not all of them. The table has approximately 300,000 clones, around 85% seen once. Sequencing input: peripheral blood. These TCRs come from a human donor with COVID-19, enrolled during active disease. The donor label of this sample is uncertain. Both conserved end residues are part of each CDR3. D genes are given only for firm matches. Rows give clone size only sometimes, using once, few, many, or a class for an expanded clone.

TRBD1	TRBV30	TRBJ1-4	-	CAWSDLGPGTGENEKLFF	TGTGCCTGGAGTGACCTTGGTCCCGGGACAGGGGAGAATGAAAAACTGTTTTTT
-	TRBV5-4	TRBJ1-5	-	CASSLDGGDQHF	TGTGCCAGCAGCTTGGATGGGGGGGACCAGCATTTT
TRBD2	TRBV7-3	TRBJ2-3	once	CASSSGTSGASTDTQYF	TGTGCCAGCAGTTCCGGGACTAGCGGGGCTAGCACAGATACGCAGTATTTT
TRBD2	TRBV5-6	TRBJ2-1	-	CASNFPGGGDNEQFF	TGTGCCAGCAACTTCCCTGGGGGAGGGGACAATGAGCAGTTCTTC
-	TRBV6-1	TRBJ2-3	-	CASSEMGSTDTQYF	TGTGCCAGCAGTGAAATGGGCAGCACAGATACGCAGTATTTT
TRBD2	TRBV28	TRBJ2-1	-	CASCRTSSSNEQFF	TGTGCCAGCTGTCGGACTAGTAGCTCAAATGAGCAGTTCTTC
-	TRBV9	TRBJ1-2	-	CASSLSAGSGYTF	TGTGCCAGCAGTCTCTCAGCAGGGTCTGGCTACACCTTC
-	TRBV7-2	TRBJ2-3	-	CASSPEWAGDTQYF	TGTGCCAGCAGCCCCGAATGGGCGGGAGATACGCAGTATTTT
-	TRBV10-3	TRBJ2-3	few	CAISELGSRTDTQYF	TGTGCCATCAGTGAGTTAGGGAGCCGCACAGATACGCAGTATTTT
TRBD1	TRBV28	TRBJ2-7	-	CASSDRVAYEQYF	TGTGCCAGCAGTGACAGGGTGGCCTACGAGCAGTACTTC
-	TRBV5-4	TRBJ2-7	-	CASNLQGSYEQYF	TGTGCCAGCAACTTACAGGGCTCCTACGAGCAGTACTTC
TRBD1	TRBV9	TRBJ1-2	-	CASSPSAGGAYGYTF	TGTGCCAGCAGCCCCTCTGCAGGGGGAGCCTATGGCTACACCTTC
-	TRBV5-8	TRBJ1-1	-	CASSLVYGGTMNTEAFF	TGTGCCAGCAGCTTGGTCTACGGGGGAACCATGAACACTGAAGCTTTCTTT
TRBD2	TRBV7-2	TRBJ2-7	-	CASSLAVGLAGESYEQYF	TGTGCCAGCAGCTTAGCGGTGGGACTAGCGGGAGAAAGCTACGAGCAGTACTTC
TRBD1	TRBV10-1	TRBJ1-1	-	CASSENRGLTEAFF	TGCGCCAGCAGTGAGAACAGGGGGCTCACTGAAGCTTTCTTT
TRBD1	TRBV6-5	TRBJ1-2	-	CASKNRGYGYTF	TGTGCCAGCAAAAACAGGGGCTATGGCTACACCTTC
-	TRBV7-3	TRBJ1-6	-	CASSYLPPGRGADSPLHF	TGTGCCAGCAGCTATCTTCCTCCTGGCAGGGGCGCGGATTCACCCCTCCACTTT
TRBD2	TRBV3-1/TRBV3-2	TRBJ2-5	-	CASSLRLAGTETQYF	TGTGCCAGCAGCCTAAGACTAGCAGGCACAGAGACCCAGTACTTC
TRBD1	TRBV6-5	TRBJ1-4	-	CASRDRGNEKLFF	TGTGCCAGCAGAGACAGGGGTAATGAAAAACTGTTTTTT
-	TRBV30	TRBJ1-5	-	CAWGARENQPQHF	TGTGCCTGGGGAGCCCGAGAAAATCAGCCCCAGCATTTT
-	TRBV21-1	TRBJ2-6	-	CASSATGGEPSGANVLTF	TGTGCCAGCAGCGCAACAGGGGGCGAACCCTCTGGGGCCAACGTCCTGACTTTC
-	TRBV27	TRBJ1-1	once	CASSDWGRISTTEAFF	TGTGCCAGCAGCGACTGGGGGCGCATTTCGACAACTGAAGCTTTCTTT
-	TRBV3-1/TRBV3-2	TRBJ1-1	-	CASSPRRNQGTNTEAFF	TGTGCCAGCAGCCCCCGGAGAAACCAGGGGACGAACACTGAAGCTTTCTTT
-	TRBV28	TRBJ2-7	-	CASRGGTVRSEQYF	TGTGCCAGCAGAGGGGGGACAGTTCGTAGCGAGCAGTACTTC
TRBD2	TRBV5-1	TRBJ2-3	-	CASSGTSGRRGTDTQYF	TGCGCCAGCAGCGGGACTAGCGGGAGAAGGGGCACAGATACGCAGTATTTT
TRBD2	TRBV18	TRBJ2-1	-	CASSPGLAGVNEQFF	TGTGCCAGCTCACCGGGGCTAGCGGGAGTTAATGAGCAGTTCTTC
-	TRBV2	TRBJ1-1	-	CASSDLGLTEAFF	TGTGCCAGCAGTGATCTGGGACTCACTGAAGCTTTCTTT
TRBD1	TRBV19	TRBJ2-7	-	CASSIRDRGPYEQYF	TGTGCCAGTAGTATAAGGGACAGGGGGCCCTACGAGCAGTACTTC
TRBD1	TRBV2	TRBJ2-2	few	CASSPLTGDTGELFF	TGTGCCAGCAGCCCTCTGACAGGGGACACCGGGGAGCTGTTTTTT
TRBD1	TRBV9	TRBJ1-4	few	CASSVTGGKVEKLFF	TGTGCCAGCAGCGTGACAGGGGGCAAGGTTGAAAAACTGTTTTTT
TRBD1	TRBV28	TRBJ1-1	-	CASMGSAGQGTEAFF	TGTGCCAGCATGGGCTCTGCGGGACAGGGGACTGAAGCTTTCTTT
-	TRBV28	TRBJ1-5	-	CASSLASQPQHF	TGTGCCAGCAGTTTGGCAAGTCAGCCCCAGCATTTT
TRBD1	TRBV5-1	TRBJ1-1	-	CASSSATGGAEAFF	TGCGCCAGCAGCTCCGCCACAGGGGGCGCGGAAGCTTTCTTT
-	TRBV10-3	TRBJ1-5	few	CAISESGRRANQPQHF	TGTGCCATCAGTGAGTCTGGGAGAAGGGCCAATCAGCCCCAGCATTTT
-	TRBV19	TRBJ2-3	-	CASRARQTTDTQYF	TGTGCCAGTAGGGCGCGGCAGACCACAGATACGCAGTATTTT
TRBD1	TRBV5-6	TRBJ1-1	once	CASSGGRTGGLKIQAFF	TGTGCCAGCAGCGGCGGAAGAACAGGGGGCTTAAAAATTCAAGCTTTCTTT
TRBD2	TRBV19	TRBJ2-7	-	CASSIGGGVDEQYF	TGTGCCAGTAGTATCGGCGGGGGGGTGGACGAGCAGTACTTC
-	TRBV7-3	TRBJ2-1	-	CASSLTGLNNEQFF	TGTGCCAGCAGCTTAACGGGACTTAACAATGAGCAGTTCTTC
TRBD2	TRBV5-1	TRBJ2-3	-	CASSLGASGAHTDTQYF	TGCGCCAGCAGCTTGGGGGCTAGCGGGGCTCACACAGATACGCAGTATTTT
-	TRBV11-3	TRBJ1-1	-	CASSFQANTEAFF	TGTGCCAGCAGCTTTCAGGCGAACACTGAAGCTTTCTTT
-	TRBV7-9	TRBJ1-1	-	CASSLRQAEDTEAFF	TGTGCCAGCAGCCTGAGACAGGCGGAAGACACTGAAGCTTTCTTT
TRBD1	TRBV30	TRBJ1-3	-	CAWSVRGTGGFGGNTIYF	TGTGCCTGGAGTGTACGGGGGACAGGGGGCTTTGGCGGAAACACCATATATTTT
TRBD2	TRBV10-1	TRBJ2-7	-	CASSESTTSAYYEQYF	TGCGCCAGCAGTGAGTCAACTACTAGCGCCTACTACGAGCAGTACTTC
TRBD1	TRBV6-6	TRBJ1-1	-	CASSHLDRGGTEAFF	TGTGCCAGCAGCCATTTGGACAGGGGAGGCACTGAAGCTTTCTTT
-	TRBV19	TRBJ1-3	-	CASSTQTGSGNTIYF	TGTGCCAGTAGTACGCAAACAGGGAGTGGAAACACCATATATTTT
TRBD1	TRBV28	TRBJ1-3	-	CASSLPGGQRTRNTIYF	TGTGCCAGCAGTTTACCTGGGGGACAGCGAACCCGAAACACCATATATTTT
-	TRBV28	TRBJ1-2	-	CASSSPYRITLLYGYTF	TGTGCCAGCAGTTCTCCTTACAGGATCACCCTTCTCTATGGCTACACCTTC